The clone carrying this T cell receptor beta chain was recorded many times. Its antigen is as yet unknown. Time point meaning: technical triplicate 1. Libraries used 2 million unsorted PBMCs kept frozen in RNAlater. This entry comes from a study of neurological immune-mediated disorders. The study, taken as a whole, reports: No CDR3 amino acid sequences were shared by expanded clones across subjects, suggesting private repertoires in all groups.

The cDNA came from 5'RACE with 10-nucleotide random UMIs. TCRdb re-derived calls from the 5' RACE reads in MiXCR, one entry per CDR3 protein. The sample shows around 37,000 distinct CDR3 sequences, around 10% of them seen only once. Sequenced sample: PBMCs. This TCR was sampled from a man aged 55 to 70 with HTLV-1-associated myelopathy (HAM/TSP).

The CDR3 here is CSVEDSLSQYGYTF. The CDR3 DNA reads TGCAGCGTTGAAGACTCCTTGAGTCAGTATGGCTACACCTTC. The chain has TRBV29-1 and TRBJ1-2; D ambiguous. The CDR3 is 14 residues long. Deletions cut 0 bases from V and 5 bases from J, with 13 bases between. Germline V gene lookup returns CDR1 SQVTM and CDR2 ANQGSEA. The complete variable domain, with remaining parts taken from reference TRBV29-1 and TRBJ1-2, reads SAVISQKPSRDICQRGTSLTIQCQVDSQVTMMFWYRQQPGQSLTLIATANQGSEATYESGFVIDKFPISRPNLTFSTLTVSNMSPEDSSIYLCSVEDSLSQYGYTFGSGTRLTVV.